The 28 T cell receptor beta chains in this list originate from one sample, sequenced in a study of T-cell reconstitution after alpha-beta-depleted transplantation in children. Preparing the TCRbeta library involved the use of unique molecular identifiers. TCRdb processed the PCR reads anew with MiXCR; each CDR3 protein has one entry. The sample contains roughly 300,000 distinct CDR3 sequences, roughly 11% of which appear only once. Source: peripheral blood, taken 180 days after TCRalphabeta/CD19-depleted stem cell transplant. These receptors all stem from a male patient under 10 years old who had a stem cell transplant for chronic granulomatous disease, so the T cells may come from the graft donor.

There are many counts of this clonotype. The V gene is TRBV5-1, the J gene TRBJ1-6; maybe TRBD1 (6 bases). The CDR3 is 21 residues long. Per germline, CDR1 SGHRS and CDR2 YFSETQ. Trimming stripped 4 bases from V and 3 bases from J, with 29 bases between. The CDR3 protein is CASSPSHRETPHSNYNSPLHF. In DNA form, the CDR3 reads TGCGCCAGCAGCCCCTCCCACAGGGAGACCCCCCACTCGAACTATAATTCACCCCTCCACTTT.

This clonotype has ten or more counts. This chain connects TRBV18 to TRBJ2-7, with TRBD2 matching over 9 bases. Germline V gene sequence: CDR1 KGHSH, CDR2 LQKENI. The V and J ends lost 0 bases and 4 bases, in that order; junction bases with no gene match: 10. There are 17 residues in the CDR3. CDR3 protein: CASSPPGLRLAGYEQYF. The CDR3 region has the DNA TGTGCCAGCTCACCACCGGGTCTGAGGCTAGCGGGATACGAGCAGTACTTC.

This clonotype came up many times. This chain joins TRBV6-5 and TRBJ2-7; no reliable D call. V gave up 6 bases and J gave up 5 bases, with 8 bases separating them. Germline V gene lookup returns CDR1 MNHEY and CDR2 SVGAGI. The CDR3 is 11 amino acids. The CDR3 DNA is TGTGCCAGCAGCGCCTTGGACGAGCAGTACTTC. Encoded protein: CASSALDEQYF.

This clonotype was seen many times. The chain has TRBV29-1 and TRBJ2-1; D is unresolved. CDR1 is SQVTM and CDR2 is ANQGSEA in the germline V gene. The CDR3 is 12 amino acids. Trimming pared 7 bases from V and 5 bases from J, leaving 12 bases between. As DNA, the CDR3 is TGCAGCGCTGTTCGGGCCAACAATGAGCAGTTCTTC. Its protein product is CSAVRANNEQFF.

The table lists this clonotype with many counts. The chain joins TRBV29-1 to TRBJ1-1; D unresolved. The germline V and J ends were trimmed by 7 bases and 0 bases, with 9 bases remaining between them. The CDR3 is made up of 12 amino acids. Germline values: CDR1 SQVTM, CDR2 ANQGSEA. The chain's CDR3 is CSAARLNTEAFF. The CDR3 DNA sequence: TGCAGCGCCGCCCGCTTGAACACTGAAGCTTTCTTT.

The chain recombines TRBV19 with TRBJ2-1, with D perhaps matching TRBD1 or TRBD2 (5 bases each). Trimming took off 8 bases at V and 5 bases at J, with 10 bases between the two ends. Germline-derived CDR1 and CDR2 are LNHDA and SQIVND (reference sequence). CDR3 length: 12 residues. The chain's CDR3 is CASVEGNNEQFF. DNA of the CDR3: TGTGCCAGTGTCGAGGGGAACAATGAGCAGTTCTTC.

Many counts were recorded for this clonotype. The rearrangement links TRBV20-1 to TRBJ2-3, with 9 positions matching TRBD2. Germline CDR1 and CDR2: DFQATT and SNEGSKA (reference sequence). V trimming: 1 base; J trimming: 2 bases; junction bases outside the gene matches: 4. The CDR3 has 15 amino acids. In nucleotides, the CDR3 is TGCAGTGCTAGAGGTAGCGGGGGTTACACAGATACGCAGTATTTT. This encodes CSARGSGGYTDTQYF.

The sample holds many counts of this clonotype. The V and J genes are TRBV20-1 and TRBJ2-3; TRBD2 might be the D (7 bases). The CDR3 runs 13 residues. The V and J ends lost 1 base and 4 bases respectively, with 9 bases between them. Germline assignment: CDR1 DFQATT and CDR2 SNEGSKA (reference sequence). The CDR3 coding sequence is TGCAGTGCTAGAGGGGAGGGGGCAGATACGCAGTATTTT. This translates into CSARGEGADTQYF.

V and J are TRBV3-1 and TRBJ2-1, with 7 bases matching TRBD2. The CDR3 spans 19 residues. The V gene end was trimmed by 10 bases and the J gene end by 1 base; junction bases not matched to a gene: 22. Germline V CDR1 and CDR2: LGHDT, YNNKEL (reference sequence). The CDR3 region is CAICTPEWEGVGSYNEQFF. The CDR3 DNA reads TGTGCCATCTGTACCCCTGAGTGGGAGGGCGTTGGGTCCTACAATGAGCAGTTCTTC.

This clonotype came up a few times. The V gene is TRBV6-5, the J gene TRBJ2-1, with 7 bases matching TRBD1. V was pared by 1 base and J by 2 bases, with 2 bases of the junction left unmatched. This CDR3 region has 15 residues. Germline V gene lookup returns CDR1 MNHEY and CDR2 SVGAGI. The CDR3 DNA sequence: TGTGCCAGCAGTTACTTAGGGACAGCCTACAATGAGCAGTTCTTC. Amino acid sequence: CASSYLGTAYNEQFF.

This clonotype was seen at least ten times. The chain has TRBV7-6 and TRBJ2-1; D is unclear. V gave up 2 bases and J gave up 6 bases, with 8 bases separating them. This CDR3 spans 13 amino acids. Germline V gives CDR1 SGHVS, CDR2 FNYEAQ. For the CDR3, the DNA is TGTGCCAGCAGCTTAATGGTAGGCAATGAGCAGTTCTTC. Its translation is CASSLMVGNEQFF.

This clonotype was seen at least ten times. The genes are TRBV25-1 and TRBJ1-4; unclear D gene. The V and J ends lost 4 bases and 4 bases respectively, with 10 bases between them. The germline CDR1 and CDR2 sequences are MGHDK and SYGVNS. CDR3 length: 14 residues. For the CDR3, the DNA is TGTGCCAGCAGTGCAAGACACCGTAATGAAAAACTGTTTTTT. This gives the protein CASSARHRNEKLFF.

This clonotype was detected ten times or more. This chain joins TRBV3-1 and TRBJ2-3; a possible D gene is TRBD2 (5 bases). This CDR3 has 13 amino acids. Trimming took 4 bases from V and 8 from J, leaving 13 bases between them. CDR1 and CDR2 from the germline V gene are LGHDT and YNNKEL (reference sequence). Here the CDR3 DNA reads TGTGCCAGCAGCCGTCGGGATTTGGGTACGCAGTATTTT. This codes for CASSRRDLGTQYF.

At least ten counts were recorded for this clonotype. The chain links TRBV18 to TRBJ1-1, with 7 bases aligning to TRBD1. The trim removed 1 base at V and 8 bases at J, leaving 7 bases unmatched. Germline V gene lookup returns CDR1 KGHSH and CDR2 LQKENI. The CDR3 sequence is 14 residues long. The CDR3 DNA is TGTGCCAGCTCACCACGCCAGCCGGGACAGGAAGCTTTCTTT. Encoded protein: CASSPRQPGQEAFF.

This clonotype has at least ten counts. J is TRBJ2-1 and V is TRBV5-6; D not resolved. CDR3 size: 13 residues. The V gene lost 1 base and the J gene lost 6 bases, with 8 bases spanning the gap. Germline CDR1 is SGHDT and CDR2 is YYEEEE. This CDR3 reads CASSLRPTNEQFF. For the CDR3, the DNA is TGTGCCAGCAGCTTGAGACCGACCAATGAGCAGTTCTTC. Full variable domain (remainder filled in from reference TRBV5-6 and TRBJ2-1): DAGVTQSPTHLIKTRGQQVTLRCSPKSGHDTVSWYQQALGQGPQFIFQYYEEEERQRGNFPDRFSGHQFPNYSSELNVNALLLGDSALYLCASSLRPTNEQFFGPGTRLTVL.

This clonotype has ten or more counts. This rearrangement joins TRBV7-8 to TRBJ2-1, with no clear D. With 2 bases removed from V and 0 bases from J, the gap between germline ends came to 11 bases. This CDR3 has 16 residues. CDR1 is SGHVS, CDR2 FQNEAQ, per germline. The CDR3 here is CASSLRPGNSYNEQFF. The CDR3 DNA follows: TGTGCCAGCAGCTTACGACCAGGCAACTCCTACAATGAGCAGTTCTTC.

This clonotype appeared a few times. The chain recombines TRBV28 with TRBJ2-5, with 8 bases aligning to TRBD1. Germline V gene lookup returns CDR1 MDHEN and CDR2 SYDVKM. The CDR3 loop spans 15 amino acids. The V segment lost 6 bases and the J segment 3 bases; nucleotides outside the gene matches: 9. This CDR3 reads CASSPDREGEETQYF. The CDR3 DNA reads as TGTGCCAGCAGCCCGGACAGGGAAGGAGAAGAGACCCAGTACTTC.

A few counts support this clonotype. The V and J genes are TRBV12-3 or TRBV12-4 and TRBJ1-2, with a possible D match to TRBD1 (6 bases). This CDR3 is built from 13 residues. V dropped 2 bases and J dropped 8 bases, with 12 bases sitting between them. As DNA, the CDR3 is TGTGCCAGCAGTTTATCCCGGACAGAAGGCTACACCTTC. Its protein is CASSLSRTEGYTF.

The V call is TRBV28, the J call TRBJ2-1, with D perhaps TRBD2 (7 bases). This CDR3 contains 15 residues. Trimming removed 7 bases at V and 5 bases at J, with 18 bases between. Germline V gives CDR1 MDHEN, CDR2 SYDVKM. The chain's CDR3 is CASTKGGLGNNEQFF. The CDR3, as DNA: TGTGCCAGCACCAAGGGGGGGCTGGGAAACAATGAGCAGTTCTTC.

Ten or more counts support this clonotype. The V gene is TRBV5-5, the J gene TRBJ2-7; perhaps D is TRBD1 or TRBD2 (5 bases each). CDR3 length: 14 residues. Trimming took 3 bases from V and 2 from J, leaving 12 bases between them. Germline lookup yields CDR1 SGHKS and CDR2 YYEKEE (reference sequence). In DNA, the CDR3 is TGTGCCAGCAGCTCCCAGGGACCCACCTACGAGCAGTACTTC. Amino acid sequence: CASSSQGPTYEQYF.

This clonotype has at least ten counts. The chain couples TRBV7-2 to TRBJ1-1; TRBD1 matches 7 bases. Trimming took 4 bases from V and 5 from J; bases not matched to a gene: 13. The germline gives CDR1 SGHTA, CDR2 FQGNSA. The CDR3 is 16 residues long. The CDR3 DNA is TGTGCCAGCAGCTACGCTTCAGGGGGTTGGAGGACTGAAGCTTTCTTT. Translating it yields CASSYASGGWRTEAFF.

This clonotype was recorded at least ten times. V usage is TRBV12-3 or TRBV12-4 and J usage is TRBJ2-1; D is uncertain. Trimming pared 5 bases from V and 5 bases from J, leaving 13 bases between. This CDR3 is 14 amino acids long. CDR3 coding DNA: TGTGCCAGCAGTCACCGGATGATGGACAATGAGCAGTTCTTC. Its translation is CASSHRMMDNEQFF.

Ten or more counts support this clonotype. The chain is built from TRBV7-2 and TRBJ2-2; TRBD1 matches 9 bases. The V gene's germline CDR1 is SGHTA and CDR2 FQGNSA. The CDR3 runs to 15 residues. With V trimmed by 4 bases and J by 7 bases, 7 bases remained unmatched. The CDR3 here is CASSSWTGVIGELFF. The DNA for the CDR3 is TGTGCCAGCAGCTCCTGGACAGGGGTGATCGGGGAGCTGTTTTTT.

A single count supports this clonotype. Being one base from a much bigger clone, this may be a read error. The chain is built from TRBV20-1 and TRBJ2-2, with D unclear. CDR1 and CDR2 (germline): DFQATT, SNEGSKA (reference sequence). The germline V and J ends were trimmed by 3 bases and 1 base, with 9 bases remaining between them. CDR3 length: 14 amino acids. The DNA for the CDR3 is TGCAGTGCTAGTAGTGAAGGGAACACCGGGGAGCTGTTTTTT. Protein product: CSASSEGNTGELFF.

The chain couples TRBV7-9 to TRBJ2-7; 7 nucleotides agree with TRBD1. Germline V gene lookup returns CDR1 SEHNR and CDR2 FQNEAQ (reference sequence). The CDR3 loop spans 16 amino acids. Unmatched junction bases numbered 12, after V lost 5 bases and J lost 2 bases. This chain's CDR3 is CASSRSPKDRTYEQYF. The CDR3 bases are TGTGCCAGCAGCAGAAGCCCGAAGGACAGGACCTACGAGCAGTACTTC.

This clonotype showed up just a few times. The chain is built from TRBV12-3 or TRBV12-4 and TRBJ2-7, with 7 bases fitting TRBD2. This CDR3 has 17 residues. Losses at the gene ends were 2 bases for V and 4 bases for J; bases not matched to a gene: 14. CDR3 DNA sequence: TGTGCCAGCAGTTTAAGGCTAGCGGTCTCGCCGAATTACGAGCAGTACTTC. It is translated as CASSLRLAVSPNYEQYF.

This clonotype was counted many times. This sequence joins TRBV5-1 and TRBJ2-5, with TRBD2 matching over 7 bases. CDR3 size: 11 residues. The ends lost 4 bases at V and 11 bases at J; junction bases unmatched: 5. CDR1 is SGHRS and CDR2 is YFSETQ in the germline V gene. In nucleotides, the CDR3 is TGCGCCAGCAGCCTGGGGGGGACGCAGTACTTC. Protein sequence: CASSLGGTQYF. The whole variable domain, remainder taken from reference TRBV5-1 and TRBJ2-5, is KAGVTQTPRYLIKTRGQQVTLSCSPISGHRSVSWYQQTPGQGLQFLFEYFSETQRNKGNFPGRFSGRQFSNSRSEMNVSTLELGDSALYLCASSLGGTQYFGPGTRLLVL.

In its sample, this clonotype was seen many times. The chain joins TRBV20-1 to TRBJ2-1, with a weak D call TRBD2 (6 bases). The V end was cut by 3 bases, the J end by 1 base, with 13 bases between. This CDR3 contains 15 residues. Germline CDR1 reads DFQATT; CDR2 reads SNEGSKA (reference sequence). The CDR3 spells CSARPPGLSYNEQFF. The CDR3 bases are TGCAGTGCTAGGCCCCCGGGACTTTCCTACAATGAGCAGTTCTTC.